These T cell receptor beta chains were read from a single sample in a study of T cell responses to AZD1222 COVID-19 vaccine. Method: immunoSEQ multiplex PCR; TCRdb's copy keeps in-frame clones and lacks some. This sample has approximately 100,000 clones; roughly 90% occur once, and the top ten carry approximately 15%. The source material was peripheral blood, sampled on day 0 of AZD1222 vaccination. All receptors come from an adult in good health. Each CDR3 is given with its conserved first and last residue. A D gene is named only where the DNA matches it firmly. Rows give clone size only sometimes, using once, few, many, or a class for an expanded clone.

TRBV4-1	.	.	TRBJ2-7	CASSQAGWRDHYEQYF	TGCGCCAGCAGCCAAGCGGGTTGGAGGGACCACTACGAGCAGTACTTC
TRBV6-5	.	TRBD1	TRBJ1-1	CASTPRTGVNTEAFF	TGTGCCAGCACCCCGAGGACAGGCGTGAACACTGAAGCTTTCTTT
TRBV28	few	.	TRBJ1-5	CAANLQGNQPQHF	TGTGCCGCCAACCTACAGGGCAATCAGCCCCAGCATTTT
TRBV7-9	.	.	TRBJ1-4	CASSLVRARGDEKLFF	TGTGCCAGCAGCTTAGTTAGGGCCAGGGGAGATGAAAAACTGTTTTTT
TRBV6-4	.	TRBD1	TRBJ2-2	CASRTGGGTGELFF	TGTGCCAGCAGAACAGGGGGCGGCACCGGGGAGCTGTTTTTT
TRBV28	.	.	TRBJ2-7	CASSLEQGSHEQYF	TGTGCCAGCAGTTTAGAACAGGGTAGCCACGAGCAGTACTTC
TRBV7-3	.	.	TRBJ1-3	CASSSGPPDSGNTIYF	TGTGCCAGCAGCTCGGGACCCCCAGATTCTGGAAACACCATATATTTT
TRBV10-1	once	.	TRBJ2-5	CASSESPASKETQYF	TGCGCCAGCAGTGAGTCTCCCGCTAGCAAAGAGACCCAGTACTTC
TRBV19	once	.	TRBJ1-2	CASTSIDYGYTF	TGTGCCAGCACGAGTATTGACTATGGCTACACCTTC
TRBV5-4	.	.	TRBJ2-5	CASSLRQGTETQYF	TGTGCCAGCAGCTTGAGGCAGGGAACAGAGACCCAGTACTTC
TRBV7-3	.	.	TRBJ1-1	CASSLTGTEAFF	TGTGCCAGCAGCTTAACGGGGACTGAAGCTTTCTTT
TRBV6-5	.	TRBD1	TRBJ2-7	CASKRTGGDEQYF	TGTGCCAGCAAGCGGACAGGGGGCGACGAGCAGTACTTC
TRBV7-8	once	.	TRBJ1-5	CASTPLTGNQPQHF	TGTGCCAGCACCCCATTGACAGGAAATCAGCCCCAGCATTTT
TRBV11-2	.	.	TRBJ2-3	CASSLRTDTQYF	TGTGCCAGCAGCCTTCGGACAGATACGCAGTATTTT
TRBV7-9	.	.	TRBJ2-3	CASSFGLDTDTQYF	TGTGCCAGCAGCTTCGGCCTGGACACAGATACGCAGTATTTT
TRBV19	.	TRBD1	TRBJ1-6	CASSLQGQGNSPLHF	TGTGCCAGTAGCCTCCAGGGACAGGGGAATTCACCCCTCCACTTT
TRBV11-2	.	.	TRBJ1-4	CASSLEYNEKLFF	TGTGCCAGCAGCTTAGAGTATAATGAAAAACTGTTTTTT
TRBV19	.	.	TRBJ2-7	CASSLGLQTLTYEQYF	TGTGCCAGTAGTCTGGGTCTCCAAACCCTGACCTACGAGCAGTACTTC
TRBV5-1	few	.	TRBJ1-1	CASSLKAMNTEAFF	TGCGCCAGCAGCTTGAAGGCTATGAACACTGAAGCTTTCTTT
TRBV5-1	.	.	TRBJ2-2	CASSEYTGELFF	TGCGCCAGCAGCGAATACACCGGGGAGCTGTTTTTT
TRBV10-2	.	TRBD2	TRBJ2-7	CASSEPGGSYEQYF	TGCGCCAGCAGTGAGCCGGGAGGGAGCTACGAGCAGTACTTC
TRBV5-4	.	.	TRBJ2-7	CASSLHNRDYEQYF	TGTGCCAGCAGCTTACACAACCGGGACTACGAGCAGTACTTC
TRBV7-3	.	.	TRBJ1-6	CASSLTLGAGSPLHF	TGTGCCAGCAGCTTAACTCTGGGAGCGGGTTCACCCCTCCACTTT
TRBV10-3	.	.	TRBJ2-7	CAISQGNEQYF	TGTGCCATCAGCCAGGGTAACGAGCAGTACTTC
TRBV7-6	.	.	TRBJ1-5	CASSSRGGPNQPQHF	TGTGCCAGCAGCTCCCGTGGGGGACCAAATCAGCCCCAGCATTTT
TRBV5-1	many	TRBD1	TRBJ2-1	CASSPGQGTYNEQFF	TGCGCCAGCAGCCCGGGACAGGGCACCTACAATGAGCAGTTCTTC
TRBV11-3	.	.	TRBJ2-2	CASSSSGLSNTGELFF	TGTGCCAGCAGCTCCTCGGGACTTTCGAACACCGGGGAGCTGTTTTTT
TRBV5-4	.	.	TRBJ1-1	CASSPWVNTEAFF	TGTGCCAGCAGCCCCTGGGTGAACACTGAAGCTTTCTTT
TRBV7-9	.	.	TRBJ1-2	CASSLITAYDGYTF	TGTGCCAGCAGCTTAATAACCGCGTATGACGGCTACACCTTC
TRBV2	.	.	TRBJ1-5	CASSEAWVGSNQPQHF	TGTGCCAGCAGTGAGGCGTGGGTAGGTAGCAATCAGCCCCAGCATTTT